This T cell receptor (beta chain) was observed in a study of T-cell memory formation after mild COVID-19. About the research overall: TCR clustering was largely donor specific.

Study-wide findings and caveats: Specificity for SARS-CoV-2 was not confirmed among the second-wave clones peaking on day 37. Clones that contracted from day 15 to 85 had balanced CD4/CD8; later expanders were CD4+ biased.

This clonotype occurred a few times. The antigen is undetermined. Libraries for TCRalpha and TCRbeta carried sample barcodes and unique molecular identifiers via 5'RACE. TCRdb re-derived calls from the 5' RACE reads in MiXCR, one entry per CDR3 protein. The sample carries about 290,000 distinct CDR3 sequences, around a sixth recorded once. The length of the CDR3 is 14 residues. From germline, CDR1 is SGHRS and CDR2 YFSETQ. V was trimmed by 3 bases and J by 10 bases, leaving 14 bases between them. The TCR originated in a man between 18 and 29 years old who had mild COVID-19 (a few samples of this study predate the infection). Cell type and time point are not known. The chain employs TRBV5-1 and TRBJ1-6; no definite D call. Sequencing was carried out using PBMCs or a T cell subset sorted from them (not recorded which). CDR3 region: CASSYSSLGSPLHF. CDR3 nucleotide sequence: TGCGCCAGCAGCTACAGCAGTCTGGGATCACCCCTCCACTTT. The full variable domain, in which reference TRBV5-1 and TRBJ1-6 provide the parts outside the CDR3, is KAGVTQTPRYLIKTRGQQVTLSCSPISGHRSVSWYQQTPGQGLQFLFEYFSETQRNKGNFPGRFSGRQFSNSRSEMNVSTLELGDSALYLCASSYSSLGSPLHFGNGTRLTVT.